What follows are 19 T cell receptor beta chains derived from one specimen sequenced in a study of shared T cell receptors in the human thymus. Repertoires were generated with immunoSEQ multiplex PCR, while TCRdb's copy carries only in-frame clones and drops some. This sample has about 610,000 clones, with more than 75% found just once. Separately, the same data were catalogued under a study of human thymus T cells.

Material: thymocytes. The source of these receptors is a boy in the first two years of life with a congenital heart defect.

This chain links TRBV9 with TRBJ2-1, with 15 bases fitting TRBD2. The junction had 16 bases not matched to a gene; V was cut back by 0 bases and J by 0 bases. Germline CDR1 is SGDLS and CDR2 is YYNGEE. The length of the CDR3 is 23 residues. The CDR3 spells CASSVGPGPGLAGGNPSYNEQFF. CDR3 bases: TGTGCCAGCAGCGTAGGTCCAGGACCAGGACTAGCGGGAGGGAACCCCTCCTACAATGAGCAGTTCTTC.

A few counts support this clone. This chain joins TRBV6-1 and TRBJ1-1; 7 bases are shared with TRBD1. The trim removed 6 bases at V and 5 bases at J, leaving 6 bases unmatched. CDR1 is MNHNS and CDR2 is SASEGT in the germline V gene. This CDR3 region has 13 residues. CDR3 region: CASRPTGLTEAFF. DNA of the CDR3: TGTGCCAGCAGGCCGACAGGGCTTACTGAAGCTTTCTTT.

V gene TRBV5-4 combines with J gene TRBJ2-7; 8 bases fit TRBD2. The V segment lost 1 base and the J segment 2 bases; nucleotides outside the gene matches: 2. The CDR3 spans 14 residues. CDR1 is SGHNT, CDR2 YYREEE, per germline (reference sequence). The chain's CDR3 is CASSLTSGPYEQYF. The DNA of the CDR3 is TGTGCCAGCAGCTTGACTAGCGGCCCCTACGAGCAGTACTTC.

V is TRBV4-3 and J is TRBJ2-5, with 9 bases that match TRBD2. This CDR3 is 17 amino acids long. From germline, CDR1 is LGHNA and CDR2 YSLEER. V dropped 3 bases and J dropped 5; count of bases not matched to a gene: 13. The CDR3 protein is CASSHLRRGRAAETQYF. The CDR3 DNA sequence: TGCGCCAGCAGCCATCTTAGACGCGGGAGGGCCGCGGAGACCCAGTACTTC.

The chain combines TRBV6-5 with TRBJ1-2; 7 bases agree with TRBD1. The V gene's germline CDR1 is MNHEY and CDR2 SVGAGI. The CDR3 consists of 11 residues. With 8 bases clipped from V and 8 bases from J, the junction kept 5 bases outside the gene matches. The chain's CDR3 is CASAGTDGYTF. The CDR3 nucleotides are TGTGCCAGCGCCGGGACAGACGGCTACACCTTC.

This rearrangement joins TRBV5-1 to TRBJ2-1, with TRBD1 as a possible D gene (5 bases). Germline CDR1 is SGHRS and CDR2 is YFSETQ. The ends were cut back, 0 bases at V and 0 bases at J, with 16 bases in the middle. The CDR3 loop spans 18 amino acids. The CDR3 region is CASSLEFWGRSSYNEQFF. In DNA form, the CDR3 reads TGCGCCAGCAGCTTGGAGTTTTGGGGCCGGAGCTCCTACAATGAGCAGTTCTTC.

V is TRBV7-5 and J is TRBJ2-1; the tabulated D call, TRBD1, remains unverified against the DNA. TRBV7-5 is listed as a pseudogene. There are 18 residues in the CDR3. The DNA for the CDR3 is TGTGTCAGAAGCCTAGGCGTTGGGACAATCTTTTACTACAATGAGCAGTTCTTC. It yields the protein CVRSLGVGTIFYYNEQFF.

This clone was picked up one time. The gene calls are TRBV2 and TRBJ2-7, with TRBD2 matching over 13 bases. After removal of 3 bases from V and 5 bases from J, the junction contained 4 bases not matched to a gene. This CDR3 region has 15 residues. The germline V gene has CDR1 SNHLY and CDR2 FYNNEI. The CDR3 spells CASSDGLAGEDEQYF. The CDR3 DNA follows: TGTGCCAGCAGTGATGGACTAGCGGGAGAGGACGAGCAGTACTTC.

The gene calls are TRBV7-6 and TRBJ2-5; 8 bases match TRBD1. J lost 1 base, V lost 5 bases, and 9 bases had no gene match. Germline V gene data show CDR1 as SGHVS and CDR2 as FNYEAQ. The CDR3 extends over 16 amino acids. The CDR3 nucleotides are TGTGCCAGCAGCGCCGGGACAGGACTGTTCCAAGAGACCCAGTACTTC. Residues: CASSAGTGLFQETQYF. Complete variable domain (other parts from reference TRBV7-6 and TRBJ2-5): GAGVSQSPRYKVTKRGQDVALRCDPISGHVSLYWYRQALGQGPEFLTYFNYEAQQDKSGLPNDRFSAERPEGSISTLTIQRTEQRDSAMYRCASSAGTGLFQETQYFGPGTRLLVL.

This clone appeared once. The J gene is TRBJ1-1, the V gene TRBV18; D gene unclear. The CDR3 has 14 residues. The V gene lost 8 bases and the J gene lost 1 base, with 14 bases spanning the gap. Looked up from germline, CDR1 is KGHSH and CDR2 is LQKENI. The CDR3 DNA is TGTGCCAGCAGACTAGACGGGCAGAACACTGAAGCTTTCTTT. It specifies CASRLDGQNTEAFF.

A note on this clone: The sample has other DNA sequences that encode this CDR3 too. This chain uses TRBV27 with TRBJ2-2; no clear D gene. From germline, CDR1 is MNHEY and CDR2 SMNVEV (reference sequence). The CDR3 extends over 14 amino acids. With 5 bases removed from V and 1 base from J, the gap between germline ends came to 8 bases. The DNA for the CDR3 is TGTGCCAGCAGTCCGGGTGGGAACACCGGGGAGCTGTTTTTT. Protein: CASSPGGNTGELFF.

This chain links TRBV7-3 with TRBJ2-1; TRBD2 agrees at 16 bases. The ends lost 7 bases at V and 8 bases at J; junction bases unmatched: 8. The germline gives CDR1 SGHTA, CDR2 FQGTGA. This CDR3 contains 16 residues. As DNA, the CDR3 is TGTGCCAGCACCCCTACCGGGACTAGCGGGAGGGATGAGCAGTTCTTC. Protein product: CASTPTGTSGRDEQFF. Combining the CDR3 with reference TRBV7-3 and TRBJ2-1 gives the whole variable domain GAGVSQTPSNKVTEKGKYVELRCDPISGHTALYWYRQSLGQGPEFLIYFQGTGAADDSGLPNDRFFAVRPEGSVSTLKIQRTERGDSAVYLCASTPTGTSGRDEQFFGPGTRLTVL.

CDR3 residues: CASSLFWTGSLLVDTQYF. As DNA, the CDR3 is TGTGCCAGCAGTCTGTTCTGGACAGGGTCTCTGCTAGTGGATACGCAGTATTTT. The chain carries TRBV28 and TRBJ2-3; 8 nucleotides line up with TRBD1. The CDR3 loop spans 18 amino acids. The V gene end was trimmed by 5 bases and the J gene end by 6 bases; junction bases not matched to a gene: 19. Per germline, CDR1 MDHEN and CDR2 SYDVKM. The whole variable domain, remainder taken from reference TRBV28 and TRBJ2-3, is DVKVTQSSRYLVKRTGEKVFLECVQDMDHENMFWYRQDPGLGLRLIYFSYDVKMKEKGDIPEGYSVSREKKERFSLILESASTNQTSMYLCASSLFWTGSLLVDTQYFGPGTRLTVL.

This chain connects TRBV7-8 to TRBJ1-5; TRBD1 matches at 10 bases. Germline V gives CDR1 SGHVS, CDR2 FQNEAQ. V shed 3 bases and J 3 bases; nucleotides not matched to a gene: 5. The CDR3 consists of 16 residues. Here the CDR3 reads CASSLWGQGPNQPQHF. CDR3 nucleotides: TGTGCCAGCAGCTTGTGGGGACAGGGGCCCAATCAGCCCCAGCATTTT.

In this sample, this clone turned up once. The J gene is TRBJ2-3, the V gene TRBV11-2, with a tentative D call TRBD1 (5 bases). Germline-derived CDR1 and CDR2 are SGHAT and FQNNGV. V lost 6 bases and J 0 bases, leaving 16 bases between the germline ends. There are 16 residues in the CDR3. The CDR3 coding sequence is TGTGCCAGCAGACACGACAGCACGACTAGCACAGATACGCAGTATTTT. Translating gives CASRHDSTTSTDTQYF.

CDR3 region: CASSEGGEVDQPQHF. The CDR3, as DNA: TGTGCCAGCAGTGAAGGGGGGGAAGTAGATCAGCCCCAGCATTTT. This sequence joins TRBV6-1 and TRBJ1-5, with D possibly matching TRBD1 (5 bases). Trimming pared 1 base from V and 5 bases from J, leaving 12 bases between. This CDR3 is 15 amino acids long. The germline V gene encodes CDR1 MNHNS and CDR2 SASEGT.

About this clone: Other nucleotide sequences from this sample produce the same CDR3. This chain joins TRBV18 and TRBJ2-5; a possible D gene is TRBD2 (5 bases). Trimming left V 2 bases short and J 2 bases short, with 6 bases between. From germline, CDR1 is KGHSH and CDR2 LQKENI. The CDR3 is 13 amino acids. The CDR3 sequence: CASSPGLQETQYF. The DNA for the CDR3 is TGTGCCAGCTCACCAGGACTGCAAGAGACCCAGTACTTC.

V and J are TRBV4-2 and TRBJ2-1, with TRBD1 matching over 11 bases. Germline CDR1 is LGHNA and CDR2 is YNFKEQ. The CDR3 covers 21 residues. The junction had 17 bases not matched to a gene; V was cut back by 3 bases and J by 1 base. The CDR3 spells CASSQLGIRDRGKESYNEQFF. DNA for the CDR3: TGTGCCAGCAGCCAGCTGGGTATCCGGGACAGGGGGAAGGAGTCCTACAATGAGCAGTTCTTC.

This clone was counted once. This chain connects TRBV27 to TRBJ1-1; 7 positions agree with TRBD1. Germline-derived CDR1 and CDR2 are MNHEY and SMNVEV (reference sequence). V lost 5 bases, J lost 1 base, and 7 bases stayed unmatched. The CDR3 extends over 15 amino acids. CDR3 in amino acids: CASSGRDSTNTEAFF. In DNA form, the CDR3 reads TGTGCCAGCAGTGGACGGGACAGTACGAACACTGAAGCTTTCTTT.